Below, 32 T cell receptor beta chains from the same sample are listed, as sequenced in a study of OX40 agonist ivuxolimab in advanced cancers. The protocol was immunoSEQ multiplex PCR, while the TCRdb copy is restricted to in-frame clones and leaves out a portion. This sample has 70,000 to 80,000 clones; 93% occur once, and the top ten carry less than 7%. This material consisted of CD4+ or CD8+ T cells sorted from blood, taken in a trial of the OX40 agonist ivuxolimab. The receptors were gathered from an adult with an advanced solid tumor such as melanoma, head and neck, liver or kidney cancer.

The chain carries TRBV14 and TRBJ2-7, with no clear D. The CDR3 is made up of 10 amino acids. Per germline, CDR1 SGHDN and CDR2 FVKESK. Trimming cost V 3 bases and J 10 bases, with 7 bases left between them. The CDR3 DNA sequence: TGTGCCAGCAGCCACAGCCTCCAGTACTTC. Encoded protein: CASSHSLQYF.

The count of this clone is one. This chain uses TRBV19 with TRBJ2-7; D may be TRBD2 (6 bases). This CDR3 has 14 residues. CDR1 is LNHDA and CDR2 is SQIVND in the germline V gene (reference sequence). The ends were cut back, 4 bases at V and 0 bases at J, with 10 bases in the middle. The DNA of the CDR3 is TGTGCCAGTAGTACGGAGGGGCACTCCTACGAGCAGTACTTC. This encodes CASSTEGHSYEQYF.

The chain combines TRBV14 with TRBJ2-5; 7 nucleotides align to TRBD2. The junction had 8 bases not matched to a gene; V was cut back by 4 bases and J by 3 bases. This CDR3 is 15 amino acids long. Germline V CDR1 and CDR2: SGHDN, FVKESK. The CDR3 is CASSPLGAGEETQYF. The CDR3 DNA follows: TGTGCCAGCAGCCCCCTCGGGGCGGGGGAAGAGACCCAGTACTTC.

The chain employs TRBV5-8 and TRBJ2-7, with TRBD1 identical over 8 bases. The CDR3 length is 15 residues. Germline trimming cut 4 bases from V and 1 base from J; bases unmatched to any gene: 7. CDR1 and CDR2 (germline): SGHTS, YDEGEE. The CDR3 reads CASSGWTGLSYEQYF. The CDR3 DNA reads as TGTGCCAGCAGCGGATGGACAGGGCTGTCCTACGAGCAGTACTTC.

This sequence joins TRBV25-1 and TRBJ2-6; tentatively, D is TRBD1 (5 bases). Trimming shortened V by 4 bases and J by 3 bases, and 16 bases separated the two germline ends. This CDR3 spans 17 amino acids. Germline CDR1 MGHDK, CDR2 SYGVNS. In DNA form, the CDR3 reads TGTGCCAGCAGTGGATCTTGGAAGGGGCTTGGGGCCAACGTCCTGACTTTC. It specifies CASSGSWKGLGANVLTF.

This rearrangement joins TRBV29-1 to TRBJ1-1; the D gene is possibly TRBD1 (5 bases). Trimming cost V 5 bases and J 1 base, with 14 bases left between them. The CDR3 consists of 14 residues. Per the germline V gene, CDR1 is SQVTM and CDR2 is ANQGSEA. The CDR3 region is CSVTSGWGNTEAFF. The CDR3 DNA reads TGCAGCGTTACTTCAGGGTGGGGGAACACTGAAGCTTTCTTT.

The rearrangement links TRBV18 to TRBJ1-1, with no clear D. Germline-derived CDR1 and CDR2 are KGHSH and LQKENI. V was trimmed by 5 bases and J by 1 base, leaving 20 bases between them. The length of the CDR3 is 17 residues. CDR3 protein: CASSMAHHEGRNTEAFF. For the CDR3, the DNA is TGTGCCAGCTCAATGGCCCACCACGAGGGCCGGAACACTGAAGCTTTCTTT.

V and J are TRBV9 and TRBJ2-3, with 10 positions matching TRBD2. The length of the CDR3 is 15 residues. Looked up from germline, CDR1 is SGDLS and CDR2 is YYNGEE. Germline trimming cut 4 bases from V and 5 bases from J; bases unmatched to any gene: 7. In DNA form, the CDR3 reads TGTGCCAGCAGCCCGGAGCGGGGGGGCGAAGATACGCAGTATTTT. Translated, it gives CASSPERGGEDTQYF.

The J gene is TRBJ2-5, the V gene TRBV13; maybe TRBD1 (5 bases). The CDR3 contains 16 residues. The germline CDR1 and CDR2 sequences are PRHDT and FYEKMQ (reference sequence). V gave up 0 bases and J gave up 0 bases, with 11 bases separating them. The CDR3 coding sequence is TGTGCCAGCAGCTTAGGAACGGACATAGACCAAGAGACCCAGTACTTC. It encodes CASSLGTDIDQETQYF.

The gene calls are TRBV28 and TRBJ2-7, with 7 bases identical to TRBD2. Germline lookup yields CDR1 MDHEN and CDR2 SYDVKM. The trim removed 5 bases at V and 4 bases at J, leaving 26 bases unmatched. The CDR3 length is 20 residues. In DNA, the CDR3 is TGTGCCAGCAGTCCTTTGGGGGGGGACCCGCTCGCAGACAATTTGTACGAGCAGTACTTC. Its protein is CASSPLGGDPLADNLYEQYF.

V and J are TRBV7-9 and TRBJ2-1; D perhaps matches TRBD2 (5 bases). Per the germline V gene, CDR1 is SEHNR and CDR2 is FQNEAQ (reference sequence). The CDR3 covers 19 residues. Trimming stripped 2 bases from V and 7 bases from J, with 27 bases between. For the CDR3, the DNA is TGTGCCAGCAGCTTATATGCCTTATATGGGAGACCTTTAGGGAATGAGCAGTTCTTC. Encoded protein: CASSLYALYGRPLGNEQFF.

This clone was counted a single time. The chain uses TRBV21-1 and TRBJ2-1; TRBD2 is taken as the D call from the table, unchecked against the DNA. TRBV21-1 is listed as a pseudogene. This CDR3 region has 16 residues. The CDR3 coding sequence is TGTGCCAGCAGCAAAGGGCGCCTAGCGGGAGTCCGCCAGCAGTTCTTC. Amino acids: CASSKGRLAGVRQQFF.

The table lists this clone with a count of one. The chain has TRBV12-5 and TRBJ1-3; D is undetermined. V lost 6 bases and J 0 bases, leaving 9 bases between the germline ends. Germline CDR1 is LGHNT and CDR2 is FRNRAP. The CDR3 spans 14 residues. CDR3 in DNA: TGTGCTAGTGGCCCCACGAGCTCTGGAAACACCATATATTTT. Translating gives CASGPTSSGNTIYF. The full variable domain, in which reference TRBV12-5 and TRBJ1-3 provide the parts outside the CDR3, is DARVTQTPRHKVTEMGQEVTMRCQPILGHNTVFWYRQTMMQGLELLAYFRNRAPLDDSGMPKDRFSAEMPDATLATLKIQPSEPRDSAVYFCASGPTSSGNTIYFGEGSWLTVV.

The gene calls are TRBV27 and TRBJ1-5; a possible D gene is TRBD1 (5 bases). V lost 3 bases, J lost 7 bases, and 13 bases lay in between. The CDR3 consists of 14 residues. Germline V CDR1 and CDR2: MNHEY, SMNVEV (reference sequence). Written as DNA, the CDR3 is TGTGCCAGCAGTTTTCGGCAGGGTGGACAGCCCCAGCATTTT. Translated, it gives CASSFRQGGQPQHF.

The chain carries TRBV6-5 and TRBJ2-7, with 7 bases aligning to TRBD2. The CDR3 is made up of 14 amino acids. Losses at the gene ends were 2 bases for V and 4 bases for J; bases not matched to a gene: 5. Germline V gives CDR1 MNHEY, CDR2 SVGAGI. CDR3 nucleotides: TGTGCCAGCAGTTACGGGACTACGTCATACGAGCAGTACTTC. Its translation is CASSYGTTSYEQYF.

The chain employs TRBV4-1 and TRBJ2-1, with 11 bases matching TRBD2. From germline, CDR1 is MGHRA and CDR2 YSYEKL. Losses at the gene ends were 7 bases for V and 7 bases for J; bases not matched to a gene: 6. The CDR3 loop spans 14 amino acids. The CDR3 region has the DNA TGCGCCAGCAAACTAGCGGGAGCGAATAATGAGCAGTTCTTC. Translation gives CASKLAGANNEQFF.

The rearrangement links TRBV18 to TRBJ1-1; D might be TRBD1 (5 bases). Germline CDR1 reads KGHSH; CDR2 reads LQKENI. V was trimmed by 0 bases and J by 7 bases, leaving 9 bases between them. The CDR3 is made up of 13 amino acids. CDR3 nucleotides: TGTGCCAGCTCACCACCGGGGGGTATTGAAGCTTTCTTT. This translates into CASSPPGGIEAFF.

Turning to this clone: The sample contains more than one DNA sequence encoding this CDR3. The chain recombines TRBV27 with TRBJ2-1; D may be TRBD2 (6 bases). The V end lost 5 bases, the J end lost 3 bases, and 8 bases lay between the germline ends. In germline, CDR1 is MNHEY, CDR2 SMNVEV (reference sequence). The CDR3 totals 13 residues. The CDR3 region is CASSTSSYNEQFF. For the CDR3, the DNA is TGTGCCAGCAGTACTAGCAGCTACAATGAGCAGTTCTTC.

J is TRBJ1-1 and V is TRBV5-1; no clear D. Per the germline V gene, CDR1 is SGHRS and CDR2 is YFSETQ. Trimming removed 5 bases from V and 4 bases from J, with 12 bases in between. The CDR3 consists of 13 residues. DNA of the CDR3: TGCGCCAGCAGGGGAGACGGTGGCACTGAAGCTTTCTTT. Translated: CASRGDGGTEAFF.

This clone was counted a single time. The V gene is TRBV4-1, the J gene TRBJ2-3; 7 bases map to TRBD2. Germline V gene sequence: CDR1 MGHRA, CDR2 YSYEKL. CDR3 length: 17 amino acids. V lost 0 bases, J lost 1 base, and 7 bases stayed unmatched. CDR3 DNA sequence: TGCGCCAGCAGCCAAGATCGAAAGCGGGGAGGCACAGATACGCAGTATTTT. Translating gives CASSQDRKRGGTDTQYF.

There are a few counts of this clone. The V gene is TRBV19, the J gene TRBJ1-5, with a weak D call TRBD1 (5 bases). This CDR3 is built from 15 residues. Germline values: CDR1 LNHDA, CDR2 SQIVND (reference sequence). The V and J ends lost 7 bases and 0 bases respectively, with 13 bases between them. The CDR3 nucleotides are TGTGCCAGTATCCCTACGGGGGATAGCAATCAGCCCCAGCATTTT. This codes for CASIPTGDSNQPQHF.

The rearrangement links TRBV29-1 to TRBJ2-1; 8 bases line up with TRBD1. The ends lost 7 bases at V and 5 bases at J; junction bases unmatched: 10. Per the germline V gene, CDR1 is SQVTM and CDR2 is ANQGSEA. The CDR3 loop spans 14 amino acids. This CDR3 reads CSAGPDRVNNEQFF. The CDR3 DNA sequence: TGCAGCGCTGGTCCGGACAGGGTTAACAATGAGCAGTTCTTC.

The chain employs TRBV11-2 and TRBJ2-1, with TRBD2 matching over 9 bases. This CDR3 contains 14 residues. The V segment lost 4 bases and the J segment 4 bases; nucleotides outside the gene matches: 2. The germline CDR1 and CDR2 sequences are SGHAT and FQNNGV. The CDR3 coding sequence is TGTGCCAGCAGCTCTCTAGCGGGGTACAATGAGCAGTTCTTC. This gives the protein CASSSLAGYNEQFF.

This chain uses TRBV18 with TRBJ1-1; D call uncertain. Germline V gene data show CDR1 as KGHSH and CDR2 as LQKENI. Trimming left V 0 bases short and J 0 bases short, with 8 bases between. The CDR3 has 15 residues. The CDR3 DNA reads TGTGCCAGCTCACCACCGGCAAAAATGAACACTGAAGCTTTCTTT. Protein sequence: CASSPPAKMNTEAFF.

The chain is built from TRBV5-1 and TRBJ2-7; TRBD2 matches at 7 bases. CDR1 and CDR2 from the germline V gene are SGHRS and YFSETQ. V lost 8 bases, J lost 4 bases, and 3 bases stayed unmatched. The CDR3 loop spans 11 amino acids. This chain's CDR3 is CASREGYEQYF. The CDR3 DNA reads TGCGCCAGTAGGGAGGGGTACGAGCAGTACTTC.

The chain combines TRBV11-2 with TRBJ2-7; D ambiguous. Germline lookup yields CDR1 SGHAT and CDR2 FQNNGV. The V end was cut by 1 base, the J end by 5 bases, with 6 bases between. The CDR3 runs 12 residues. The CDR3 protein is CASSLGFNEQYF. The DNA for the CDR3 is TGTGCCAGCAGCTTAGGATTTAACGAGCAGTACTTC.

The chain has TRBV5-6 and TRBJ1-2; D unclear. CDR3 length: 13 amino acids. Trimming shortened V by 7 bases and J by 0 bases, and 10 bases separated the two germline ends. CDR1 SGHDT and CDR2 YYEEEE come from the germline V gene. CDR3 protein: CASLTGANYGYTF. Here the CDR3 DNA reads TGTGCCAGCCTGACGGGAGCTAACTATGGCTACACCTTC.

J is TRBJ2-5 and V is TRBV7-8, with 7 positions matching TRBD1. This CDR3 contains 13 residues. In germline, CDR1 is SGHVS, CDR2 FQNEAQ. Trimming at V came to 3 bases and at J to 3 bases, leaving 1 base not matched to a gene. The CDR3 loop is CASSLGTEETQYF. The CDR3 DNA sequence: TGTGCCAGCAGCTTGGGGACAGAAGAGACCCAGTACTTC.

V gene TRBV29-1 combines with J gene TRBJ2-2; the D is unclear. V gave up 6 bases and J gave up 1 base, with 6 bases separating them. In germline, CDR1 is SQVTM, CDR2 ANQGSEA. The CDR3 is 12 amino acids. The CDR3 region is CSVPGNTGELFF. CDR3 bases: TGCAGCGTACCGGGGAACACCGGGGAGCTGTTTTTT.

A single count supports this clone. This sequence joins TRBV6-5 and TRBJ1-2; D remains unclear. V lost 2 bases and J 8 bases, leaving 18 bases between the germline ends. The CDR3 is made up of 15 amino acids. CDR1 is MNHEY and CDR2 is SVGAGI in the germline V gene. CDR3 in amino acids: CASSYPGSGTYGYTF. CDR3 DNA sequence: TGTGCCAGCAGTTACCCCGGGAGTGGTACATACGGCTACACCTTC.

The chain links TRBV5-6 to TRBJ2-5, with 8 positions matching TRBD2. The V and J ends lost 0 bases and 7 bases, in that order; junction bases with no gene match: 5. The germline CDR1 and CDR2 sequences are SGHDT and YYEEEE. The CDR3 contains 14 residues. CDR3 loop: CASSLGVGRGTQYF. The CDR3 DNA reads TGTGCCAGCAGCTTGGGAGTCGGGAGGGGGACCCAGTACTTC.

This chain uses TRBV9 with TRBJ2-2; D perhaps matches TRBD1 (6 bases). The CDR3 contains 14 residues. Trimming pared 9 bases from V and 5 bases from J, leaving 17 bases between. CDR1 and CDR2 from the germline V gene are SGDLS and YYNGEE. CDR3 residues: CATQPGAETGELFF. CDR3 sequence (DNA): TGTGCCACACAACCAGGGGCGGAAACCGGGGAGCTGTTTTTT.